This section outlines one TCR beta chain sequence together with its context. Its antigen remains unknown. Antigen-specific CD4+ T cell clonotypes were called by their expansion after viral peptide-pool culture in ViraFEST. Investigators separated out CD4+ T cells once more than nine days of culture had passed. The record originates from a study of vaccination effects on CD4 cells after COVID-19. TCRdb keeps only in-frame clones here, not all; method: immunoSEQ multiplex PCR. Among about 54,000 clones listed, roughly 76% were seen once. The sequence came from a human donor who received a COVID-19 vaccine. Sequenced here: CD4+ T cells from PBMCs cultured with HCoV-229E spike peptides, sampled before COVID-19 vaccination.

In DNA form, the CDR3 reads TGTGCCAGCTCACCAAGGGGAGAACAGTCAGGCTACACCTTC. It codes for CASSPRGEQSGYTF. The rearrangement joins TRBV18 to TRBJ1-2; tentatively, D is TRBD1 (5 bases). V was clipped by 2 bases and J by 8 bases, with 15 bases between them. Germline assignment: CDR1 KGHSH and CDR2 LQKENI. This CDR3 has 14 residues.